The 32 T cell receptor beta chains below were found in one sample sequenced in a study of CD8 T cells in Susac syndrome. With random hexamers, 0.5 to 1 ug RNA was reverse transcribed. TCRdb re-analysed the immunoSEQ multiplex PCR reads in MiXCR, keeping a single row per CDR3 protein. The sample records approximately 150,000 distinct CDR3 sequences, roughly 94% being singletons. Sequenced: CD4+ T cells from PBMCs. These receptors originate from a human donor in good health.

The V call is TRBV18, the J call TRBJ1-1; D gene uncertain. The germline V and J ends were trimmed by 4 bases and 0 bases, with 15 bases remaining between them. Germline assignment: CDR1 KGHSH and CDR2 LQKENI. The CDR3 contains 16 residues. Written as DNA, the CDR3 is TGTGCCAGCTCACTCTTTCCGAACGGCATGAACACTGAAGCTTTCTTT. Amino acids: CASSLFPNGMNTEAFF.

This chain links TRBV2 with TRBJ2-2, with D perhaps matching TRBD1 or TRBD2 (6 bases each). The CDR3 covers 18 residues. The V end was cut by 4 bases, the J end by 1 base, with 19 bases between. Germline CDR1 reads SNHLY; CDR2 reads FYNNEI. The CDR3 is CASSAPSGAGVNTGELFF. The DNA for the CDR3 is TGTGCCAGCAGTGCGCCATCGGGAGCAGGGGTGAACACCGGGGAGCTGTTTTTT.

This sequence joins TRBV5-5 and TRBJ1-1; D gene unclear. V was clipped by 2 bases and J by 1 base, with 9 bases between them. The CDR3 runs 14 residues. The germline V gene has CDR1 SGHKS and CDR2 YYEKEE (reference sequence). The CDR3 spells CASSFSLANTEAFF. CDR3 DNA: TGTGCCAGCAGCTTCAGCTTAGCGAACACTGAAGCTTTCTTT.

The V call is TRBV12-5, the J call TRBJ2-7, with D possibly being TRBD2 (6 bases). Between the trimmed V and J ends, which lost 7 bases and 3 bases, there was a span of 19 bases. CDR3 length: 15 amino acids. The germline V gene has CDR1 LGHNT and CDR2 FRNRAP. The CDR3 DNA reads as TGTGCTAGTGCCGACACGGGACTCACTCTCTACGAGCAGTACTTC. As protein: CASADTGLTLYEQYF.

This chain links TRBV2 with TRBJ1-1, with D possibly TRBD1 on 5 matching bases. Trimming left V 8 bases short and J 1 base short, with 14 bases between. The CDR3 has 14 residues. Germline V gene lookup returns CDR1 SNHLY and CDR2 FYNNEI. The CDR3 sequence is CASLGAGPNTEAFF. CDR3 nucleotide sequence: TGTGCCAGCCTTGGGGCGGGCCCGAACACTGAAGCTTTCTTT.

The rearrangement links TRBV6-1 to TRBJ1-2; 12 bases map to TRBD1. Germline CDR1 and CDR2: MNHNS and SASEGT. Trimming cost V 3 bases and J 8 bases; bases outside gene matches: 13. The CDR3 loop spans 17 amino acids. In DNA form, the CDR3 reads TGTGCCAGCAGTGAGGGGGACCGGGACAGGGGGCGAAGAGGCTACACCTTC. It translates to CASSEGDRDRGRRGYTF.

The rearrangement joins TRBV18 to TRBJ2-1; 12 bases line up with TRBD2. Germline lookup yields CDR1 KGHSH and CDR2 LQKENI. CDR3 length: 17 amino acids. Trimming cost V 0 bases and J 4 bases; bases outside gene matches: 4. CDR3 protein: CASSPPLAGGPYNEQFF. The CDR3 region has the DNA TGTGCCAGCTCACCACCCCTAGCGGGAGGGCCGTACAATGAGCAGTTCTTC.

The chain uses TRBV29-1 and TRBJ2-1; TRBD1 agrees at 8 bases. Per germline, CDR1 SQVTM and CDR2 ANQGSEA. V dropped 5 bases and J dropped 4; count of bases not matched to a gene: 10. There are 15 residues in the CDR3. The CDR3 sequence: CSVSIWTGPYNEQFF. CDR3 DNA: TGCAGCGTTTCCATCTGGACAGGGCCTTACAATGAGCAGTTCTTC.

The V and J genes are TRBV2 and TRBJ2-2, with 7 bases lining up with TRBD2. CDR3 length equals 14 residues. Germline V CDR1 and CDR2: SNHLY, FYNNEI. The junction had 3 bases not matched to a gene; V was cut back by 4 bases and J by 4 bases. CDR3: CASSAGTTTGELFF. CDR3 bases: TGTGCCAGCAGTGCCGGGACTACCACCGGGGAGCTGTTTTTT.

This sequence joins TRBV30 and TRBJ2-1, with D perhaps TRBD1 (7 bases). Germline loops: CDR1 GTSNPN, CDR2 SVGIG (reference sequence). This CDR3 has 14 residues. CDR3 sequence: CALSRDSSYNEQFF. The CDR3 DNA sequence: TGTGCTTTATCGCGGGACAGCTCCTACAATGAGCAGTTCTTC.

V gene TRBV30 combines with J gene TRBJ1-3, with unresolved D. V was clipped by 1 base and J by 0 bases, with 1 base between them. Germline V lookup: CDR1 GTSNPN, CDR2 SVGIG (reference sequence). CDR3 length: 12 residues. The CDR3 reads CAWSASGNTIYF. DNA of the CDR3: TGTGCCTGGAGTGCCTCTGGAAACACCATATATTTT.

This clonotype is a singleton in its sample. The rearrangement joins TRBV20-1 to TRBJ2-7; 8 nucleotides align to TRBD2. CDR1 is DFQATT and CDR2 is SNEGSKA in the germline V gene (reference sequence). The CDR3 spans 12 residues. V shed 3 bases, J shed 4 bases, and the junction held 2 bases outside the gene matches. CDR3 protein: CSARSGSYEQYF. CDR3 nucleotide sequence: TGCAGTGCTAGGAGCGGGAGTTACGAGCAGTACTTC.

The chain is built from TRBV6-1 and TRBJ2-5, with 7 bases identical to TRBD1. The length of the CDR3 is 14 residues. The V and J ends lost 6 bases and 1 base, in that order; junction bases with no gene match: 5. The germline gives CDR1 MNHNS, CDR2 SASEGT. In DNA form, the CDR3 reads TGTGCCAGCAGACAAGACAGGGTCCAAGAGACCCAGTACTTC. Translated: CASRQDRVQETQYF.

For the CDR3, the DNA is TGTGCCAGCAGCCCGGGGGGTCCAGGGAGCAATCAGCCCCAGCATTTT. Its protein product is CASSPGGPGSNQPQHF. The V call is TRBV5-6, the J call TRBJ1-5, with D possibly matching TRBD1 (5 bases). Germline V lookup: CDR1 SGHDT, CDR2 YYEEEE. Trimming pared 4 bases from V and 1 base from J, leaving 15 bases between. The CDR3 has 16 amino acids.

The CDR3 sequence: CASSRAGSTDTQYF. The CDR3 coding sequence is TGTGCCAGCAGCCGTGCGGGGAGCACAGATACGCAGTATTTT. The chain combines TRBV5-4 with TRBJ2-3, with a weak D call TRBD2 (6 bases). With 4 bases removed from V and 0 bases from J, the gap between germline ends came to 9 bases. CDR1 is SGHNT and CDR2 is YYREEE in the germline V gene (reference sequence). This CDR3 has 14 amino acids.

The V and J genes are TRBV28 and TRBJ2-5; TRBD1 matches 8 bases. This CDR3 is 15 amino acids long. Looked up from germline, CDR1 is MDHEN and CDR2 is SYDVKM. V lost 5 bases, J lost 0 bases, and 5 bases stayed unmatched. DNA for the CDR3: TGTGCCAGCAGTCCACCGGACAGGGACCAAGAGACCCAGTACTTC. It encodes CASSPPDRDQETQYF. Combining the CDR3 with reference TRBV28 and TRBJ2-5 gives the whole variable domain DVKVTQSSRYLVKRTGEKVFLECVQDMDHENMFWYRQDPGLGLRLIYFSYDVKMKEKGDIPEGYSVSREKKERFSLILESASTNQTSMYLCASSPPDRDQETQYFGPGTRLLVL.

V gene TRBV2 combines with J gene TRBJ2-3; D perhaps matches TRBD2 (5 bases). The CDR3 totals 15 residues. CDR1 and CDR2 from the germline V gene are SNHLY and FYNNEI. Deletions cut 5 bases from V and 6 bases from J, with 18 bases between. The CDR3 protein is CASSKLASQRDTQYF. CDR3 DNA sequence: TGTGCCAGCAGTAAATTAGCGTCACAGCGGGATACGCAGTATTTT.

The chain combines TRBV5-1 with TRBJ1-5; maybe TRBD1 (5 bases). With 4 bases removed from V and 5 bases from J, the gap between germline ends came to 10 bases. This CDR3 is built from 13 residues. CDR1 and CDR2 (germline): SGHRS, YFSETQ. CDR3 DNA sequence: TGCGCCAGCAGCACCGGGGGAGATCAGCCCCAGCATTTT. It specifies CASSTGGDQPQHF. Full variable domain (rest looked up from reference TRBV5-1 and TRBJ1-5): KAGVTQTPRYLIKTRGQQVTLSCSPISGHRSVSWYQQTPGQGLQFLFEYFSETQRNKGNFPGRFSGRQFSNSRSEMNVSTLELGDSALYLCASSTGGDQPQHFGDGTRLSIL.

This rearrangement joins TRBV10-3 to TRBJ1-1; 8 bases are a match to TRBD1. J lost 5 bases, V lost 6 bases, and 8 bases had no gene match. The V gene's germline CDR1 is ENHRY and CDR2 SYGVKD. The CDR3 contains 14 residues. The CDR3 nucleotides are TGTGCCATCAGCTCGACAGGGGATAAGACTGAAGCTTTCTTT. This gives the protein CAISSTGDKTEAFF.

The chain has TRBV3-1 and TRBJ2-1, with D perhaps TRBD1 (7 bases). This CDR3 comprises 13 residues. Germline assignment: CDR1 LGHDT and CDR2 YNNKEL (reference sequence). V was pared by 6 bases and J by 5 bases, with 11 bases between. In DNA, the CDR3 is TGTGCCAGCAGACGCAGGGGGGACAATGAGCAGTTCTTC. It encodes CASRRRGDNEQFF.

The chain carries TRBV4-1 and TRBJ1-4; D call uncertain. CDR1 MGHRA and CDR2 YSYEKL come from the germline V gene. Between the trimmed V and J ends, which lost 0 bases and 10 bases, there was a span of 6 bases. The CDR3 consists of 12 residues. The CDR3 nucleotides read TGCGCCAGCAGCCAAGATGCGGGAAAACTGTTTTTT. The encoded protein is CASSQDAGKLFF.

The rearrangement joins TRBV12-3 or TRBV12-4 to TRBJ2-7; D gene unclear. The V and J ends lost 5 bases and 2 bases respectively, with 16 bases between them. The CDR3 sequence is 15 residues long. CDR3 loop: CASSPTGPRTYEQYF. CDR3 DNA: TGTGCCAGCAGTCCCACCGGGCCTAGGACCTACGAGCAGTACTTC.

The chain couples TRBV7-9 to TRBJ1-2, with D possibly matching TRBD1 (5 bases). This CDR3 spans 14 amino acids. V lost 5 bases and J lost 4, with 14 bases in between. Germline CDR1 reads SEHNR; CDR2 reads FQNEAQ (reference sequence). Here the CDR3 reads CASSTSGRIYGYTF. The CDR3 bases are TGTGCCAGCAGCACTTCGGGACGGATCTATGGCTACACCTTC.

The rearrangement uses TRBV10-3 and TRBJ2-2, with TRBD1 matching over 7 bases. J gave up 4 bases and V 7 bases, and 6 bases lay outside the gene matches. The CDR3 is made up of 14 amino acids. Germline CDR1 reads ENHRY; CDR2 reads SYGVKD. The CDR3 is CAINENRGTGELFF. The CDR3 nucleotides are TGTGCCATCAACGAAAACAGGGGCACCGGGGAGCTGTTTTTT.

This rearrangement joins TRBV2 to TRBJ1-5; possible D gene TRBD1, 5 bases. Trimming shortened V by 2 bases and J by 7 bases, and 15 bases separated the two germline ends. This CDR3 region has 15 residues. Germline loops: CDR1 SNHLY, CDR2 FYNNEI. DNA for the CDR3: TGTGCCAGCAGTGAATTGGGGGGTGGCAGACAGCCCCAGCATTTT. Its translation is CASSELGGGRQPQHF.

This CDR3 reads CAGRPGEDYGYTF. The CDR3 DNA follows: TGTGCCGGAAGGCCGGGGGAGGACTATGGCTACACCTTC. This sequence joins TRBV2 and TRBJ1-2; D might be TRBD1 (5 bases). The ends were cut back, 11 bases at V and 3 bases at J, with 16 bases in the middle. Germline assignment: CDR1 SNHLY and CDR2 FYNNEI. This CDR3 is 13 amino acids long.

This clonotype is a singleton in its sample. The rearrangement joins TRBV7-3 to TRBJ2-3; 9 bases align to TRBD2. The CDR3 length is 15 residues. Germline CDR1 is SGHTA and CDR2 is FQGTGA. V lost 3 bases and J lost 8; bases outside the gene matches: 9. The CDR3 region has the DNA TGTGCCAGCAGCTTCTTGCGGGAGGGCCTGGCTACGCAGTATTTT. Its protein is CASSFLREGLATQYF.

CDR3 sequence reads: CASSQDPPGGTKYNEQFF. The CDR3 region has the DNA TGCGCCAGCAGCCAAGACCCACCTGGGGGGACCAAATACAATGAGCAGTTCTTC. The genes are TRBV4-1 and TRBJ2-1; tentatively, D is TRBD2 (6 bases). Germline V gene lookup returns CDR1 MGHRA and CDR2 YSYEKL. There are 18 residues in the CDR3. V lost 0 bases and J lost 4, with 19 bases in between.

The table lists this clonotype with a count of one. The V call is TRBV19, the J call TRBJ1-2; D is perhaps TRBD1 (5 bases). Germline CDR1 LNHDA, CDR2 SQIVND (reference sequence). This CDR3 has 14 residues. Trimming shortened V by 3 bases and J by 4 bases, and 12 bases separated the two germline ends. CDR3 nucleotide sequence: TGTGCCAGTAGTATCGGCGCAGGGCCCTATGGCTACACCTTC. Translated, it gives CASSIGAGPYGYTF.

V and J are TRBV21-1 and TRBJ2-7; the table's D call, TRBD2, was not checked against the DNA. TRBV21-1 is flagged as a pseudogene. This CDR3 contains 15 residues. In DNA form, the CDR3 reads TGTGCCAGCAGCAAATTGAGGGGAGGTTCCTACGAGCAGTACTTC. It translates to CASSKLRGGSYEQYF.

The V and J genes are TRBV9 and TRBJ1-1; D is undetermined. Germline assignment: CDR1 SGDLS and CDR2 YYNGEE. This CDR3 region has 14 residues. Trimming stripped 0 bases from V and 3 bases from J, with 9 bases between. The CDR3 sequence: CASSVAGGDTEAFF. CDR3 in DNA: TGTGCCAGCAGCGTAGCCGGCGGGGACACTGAAGCTTTCTTT.

The CDR3 bases are TGTGCCAGCAGCTTAGTACCAGGGTTCGCGCAGTATTTT. Translated, it gives CASSLVPGFAQYF. This sequence joins TRBV11-3 and TRBJ2-3; maybe TRBD1 (5 bases). V lost 1 base to trimming and J lost 10 bases, with 12 bases between them. Germline V lookup: CDR1 SGHNT, CDR2 YENEEA. The CDR3 consists of 13 residues.